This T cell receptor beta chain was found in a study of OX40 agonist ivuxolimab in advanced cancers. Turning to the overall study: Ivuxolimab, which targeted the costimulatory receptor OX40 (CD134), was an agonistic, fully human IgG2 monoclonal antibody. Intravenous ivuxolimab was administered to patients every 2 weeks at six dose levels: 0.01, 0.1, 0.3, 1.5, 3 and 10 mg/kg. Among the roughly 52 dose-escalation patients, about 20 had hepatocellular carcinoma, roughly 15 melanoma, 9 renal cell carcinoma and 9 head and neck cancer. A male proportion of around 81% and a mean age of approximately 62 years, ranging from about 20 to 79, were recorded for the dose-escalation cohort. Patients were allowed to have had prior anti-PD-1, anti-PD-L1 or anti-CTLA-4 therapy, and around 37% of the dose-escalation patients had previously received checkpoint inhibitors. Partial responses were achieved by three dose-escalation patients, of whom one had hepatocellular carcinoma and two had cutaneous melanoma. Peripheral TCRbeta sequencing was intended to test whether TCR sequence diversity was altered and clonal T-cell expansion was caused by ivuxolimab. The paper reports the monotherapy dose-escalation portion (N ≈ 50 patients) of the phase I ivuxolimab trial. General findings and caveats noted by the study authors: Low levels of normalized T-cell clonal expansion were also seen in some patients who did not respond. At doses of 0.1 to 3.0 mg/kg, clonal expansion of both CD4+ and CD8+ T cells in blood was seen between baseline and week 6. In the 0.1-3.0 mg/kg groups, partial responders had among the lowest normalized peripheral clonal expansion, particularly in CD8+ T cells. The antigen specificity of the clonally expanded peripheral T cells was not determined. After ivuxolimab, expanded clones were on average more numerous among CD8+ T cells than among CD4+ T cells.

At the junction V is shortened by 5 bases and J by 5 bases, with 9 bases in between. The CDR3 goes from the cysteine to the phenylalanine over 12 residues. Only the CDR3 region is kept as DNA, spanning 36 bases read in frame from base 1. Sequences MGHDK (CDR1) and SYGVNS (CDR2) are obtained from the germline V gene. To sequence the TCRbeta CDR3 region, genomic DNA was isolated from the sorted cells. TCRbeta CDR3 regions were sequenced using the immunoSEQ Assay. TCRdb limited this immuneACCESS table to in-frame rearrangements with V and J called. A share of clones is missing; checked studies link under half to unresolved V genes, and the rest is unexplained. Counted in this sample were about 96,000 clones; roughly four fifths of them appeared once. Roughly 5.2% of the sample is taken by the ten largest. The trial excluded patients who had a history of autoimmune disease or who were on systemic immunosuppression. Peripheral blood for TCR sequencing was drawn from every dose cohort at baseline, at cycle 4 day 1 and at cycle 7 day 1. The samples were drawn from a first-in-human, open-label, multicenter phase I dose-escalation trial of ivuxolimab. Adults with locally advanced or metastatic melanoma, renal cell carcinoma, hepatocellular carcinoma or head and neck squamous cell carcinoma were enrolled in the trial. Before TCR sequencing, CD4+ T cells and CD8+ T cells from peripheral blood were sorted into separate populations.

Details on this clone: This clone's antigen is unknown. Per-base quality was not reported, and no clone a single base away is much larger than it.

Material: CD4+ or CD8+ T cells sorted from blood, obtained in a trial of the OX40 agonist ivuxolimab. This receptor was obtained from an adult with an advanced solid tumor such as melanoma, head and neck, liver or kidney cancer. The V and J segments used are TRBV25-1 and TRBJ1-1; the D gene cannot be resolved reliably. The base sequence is TGTGCCAGCAGTTCCGTACGGACTGAAGCTTTCTTT. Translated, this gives CASSSVRTEAFF.